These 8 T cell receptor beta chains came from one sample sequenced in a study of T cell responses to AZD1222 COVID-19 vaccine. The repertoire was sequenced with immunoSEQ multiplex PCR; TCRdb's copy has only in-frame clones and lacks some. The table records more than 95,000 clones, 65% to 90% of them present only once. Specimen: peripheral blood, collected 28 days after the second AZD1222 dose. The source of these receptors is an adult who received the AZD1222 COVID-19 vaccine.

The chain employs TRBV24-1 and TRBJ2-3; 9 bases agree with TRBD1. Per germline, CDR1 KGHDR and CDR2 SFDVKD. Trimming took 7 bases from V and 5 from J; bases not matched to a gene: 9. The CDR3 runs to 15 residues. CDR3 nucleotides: TGTGCCACCAGCGCGGGACAGGGCGGGGTAGATACGCAGTATTTT. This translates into CATSAGQGGVDTQYF.

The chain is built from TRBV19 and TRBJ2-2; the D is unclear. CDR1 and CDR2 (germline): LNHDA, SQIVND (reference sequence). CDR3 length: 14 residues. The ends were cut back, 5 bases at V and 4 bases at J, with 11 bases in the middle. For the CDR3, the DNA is TGTGCCAGTAGTTTGGCTAAAGGCACCGGGGAGCTGTTTTTT. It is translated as CASSLAKGTGELFF.

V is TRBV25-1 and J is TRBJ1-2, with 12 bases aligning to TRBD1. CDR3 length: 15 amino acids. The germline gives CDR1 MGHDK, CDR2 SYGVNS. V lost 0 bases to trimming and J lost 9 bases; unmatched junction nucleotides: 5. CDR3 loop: CASSEYRGQGASYTF. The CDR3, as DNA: TGTGCCAGCAGTGAATATCGGGGACAGGGGGCGAGCTACACCTTC.

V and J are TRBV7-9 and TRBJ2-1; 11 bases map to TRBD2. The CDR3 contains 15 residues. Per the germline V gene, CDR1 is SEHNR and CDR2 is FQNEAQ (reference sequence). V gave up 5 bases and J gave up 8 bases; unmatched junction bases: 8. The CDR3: CASSALAGGPDEQFF. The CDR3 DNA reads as TGTGCCAGCAGCGCATTAGCGGGGGGGCCCGATGAGCAGTTCTTC.

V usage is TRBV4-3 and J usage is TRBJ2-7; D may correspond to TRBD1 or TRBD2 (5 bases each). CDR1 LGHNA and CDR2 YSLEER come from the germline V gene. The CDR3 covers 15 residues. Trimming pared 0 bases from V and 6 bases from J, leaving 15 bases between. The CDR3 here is CASSQEARGEGEQYF. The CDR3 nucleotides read TGCGCCAGCAGCCAAGAAGCGAGGGGAGAGGGCGAGCAGTACTTC.

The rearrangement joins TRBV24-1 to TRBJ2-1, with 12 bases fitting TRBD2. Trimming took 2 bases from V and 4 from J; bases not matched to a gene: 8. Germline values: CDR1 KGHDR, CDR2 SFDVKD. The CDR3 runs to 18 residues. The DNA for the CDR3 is TGTGCCACCAGTGATTGGGGGCCTAGCGGGGGGGAGTACAATGAGCAGTTCTTC. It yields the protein CATSDWGPSGGEYNEQFF.

CDR3 in amino acids: CASSFIVIGTGGTEAFF. In DNA, the CDR3 is TGTGCCAGCAGCTTTATAGTTATCGGGACAGGCGGGACTGAAGCTTTCTTT. The rearrangement uses TRBV7-2 and TRBJ1-1; 8 nucleotides align to TRBD1. Trimming cost V 3 bases and J 5 bases; bases outside gene matches: 14. Germline CDR1 reads SGHTA; CDR2 reads FQGNSA. CDR3 length equals 17 residues.

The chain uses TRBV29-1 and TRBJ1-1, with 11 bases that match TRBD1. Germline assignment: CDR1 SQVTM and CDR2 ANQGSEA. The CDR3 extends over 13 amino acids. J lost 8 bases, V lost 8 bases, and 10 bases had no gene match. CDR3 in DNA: TGCAGCCACACGGGACAGGGGGTGGCGGAAGCTTTCTTT. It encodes CSHTGQGVAEAFF.